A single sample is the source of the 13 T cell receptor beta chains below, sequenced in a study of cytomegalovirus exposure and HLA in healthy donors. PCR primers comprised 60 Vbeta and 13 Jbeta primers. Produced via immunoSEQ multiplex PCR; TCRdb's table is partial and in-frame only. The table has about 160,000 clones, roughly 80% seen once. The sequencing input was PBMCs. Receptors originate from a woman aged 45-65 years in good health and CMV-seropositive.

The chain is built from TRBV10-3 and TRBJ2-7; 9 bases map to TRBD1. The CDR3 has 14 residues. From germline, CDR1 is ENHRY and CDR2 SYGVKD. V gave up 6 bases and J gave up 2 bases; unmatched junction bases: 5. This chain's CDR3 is CAISRDRDPYEQYF. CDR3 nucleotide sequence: TGTGCCATCAGCCGGGACAGGGACCCCTACGAGCAGTACTTC.

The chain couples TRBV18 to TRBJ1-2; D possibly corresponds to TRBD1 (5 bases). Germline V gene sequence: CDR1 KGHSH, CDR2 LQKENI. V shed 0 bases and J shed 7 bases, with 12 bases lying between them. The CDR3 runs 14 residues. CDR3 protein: CASSPPQGYGGYTF. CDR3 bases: TGTGCCAGCTCACCACCCCAGGGATACGGTGGCTACACCTTC. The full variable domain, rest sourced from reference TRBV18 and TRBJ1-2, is NAGVMQNPRHLVRRRGQEARLRCSPMKGHSHVYWYRQLPEEGLKFMVYLQKENIIDESGMPKERFSAEFPKEGPSILRIQQVVRGDSAAYFCASSPPQGYGGYTFGSGTRLTVV.

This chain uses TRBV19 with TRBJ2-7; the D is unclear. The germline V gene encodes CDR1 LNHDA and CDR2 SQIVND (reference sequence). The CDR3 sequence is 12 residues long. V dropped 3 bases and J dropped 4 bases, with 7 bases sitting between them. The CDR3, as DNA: TGTGCCAGTAGTATCGTTTGTTACGAGCAGTACTTC. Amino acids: CASSIVCYEQYF.

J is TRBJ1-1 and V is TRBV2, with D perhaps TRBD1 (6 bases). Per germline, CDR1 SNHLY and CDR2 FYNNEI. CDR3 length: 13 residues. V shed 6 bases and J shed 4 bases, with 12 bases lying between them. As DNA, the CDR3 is TGTGCCAGCAGGGGAGCAGGGGCCACTGAAGCTTTCTTT. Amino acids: CASRGAGATEAFF.

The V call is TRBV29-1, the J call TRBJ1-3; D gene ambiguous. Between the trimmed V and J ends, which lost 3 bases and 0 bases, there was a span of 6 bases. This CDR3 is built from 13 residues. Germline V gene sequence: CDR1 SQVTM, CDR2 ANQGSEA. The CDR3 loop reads CSVERNSGNTIYF. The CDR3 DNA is TGCAGCGTTGAGCGGAACTCTGGAAACACCATATATTTT.

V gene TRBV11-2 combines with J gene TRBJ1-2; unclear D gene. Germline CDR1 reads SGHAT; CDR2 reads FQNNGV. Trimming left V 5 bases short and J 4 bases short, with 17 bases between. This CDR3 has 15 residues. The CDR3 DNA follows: TGTGCCAGCAGCCCCAATTCGCGGGATTTCTATGGCTACACCTTC. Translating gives CASSPNSRDFYGYTF.

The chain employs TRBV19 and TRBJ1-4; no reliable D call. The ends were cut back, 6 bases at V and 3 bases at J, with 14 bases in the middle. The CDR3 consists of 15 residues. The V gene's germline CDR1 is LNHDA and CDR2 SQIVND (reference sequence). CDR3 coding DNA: TGTGCCAGTAGGGCCTGGGCCAACCCTAATGAAAAACTGTTTTTT. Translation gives CASRAWANPNEKLFF. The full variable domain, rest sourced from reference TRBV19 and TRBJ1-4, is DGGITQSPKYLFRKEGQNVTLSCEQNLNHDAMYWYRQDPGQGLRLIYYSQIVNDFQKGDIAEGYSVSREKKESFPLTVTSAQKNPTAFYLCASRAWANPNEKLFFGSGTQLSVL.

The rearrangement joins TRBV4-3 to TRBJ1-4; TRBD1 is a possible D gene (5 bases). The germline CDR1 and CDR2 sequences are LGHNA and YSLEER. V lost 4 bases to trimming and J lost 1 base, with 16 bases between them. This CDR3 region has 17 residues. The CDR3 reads CASSLPPGRETNEKLFF. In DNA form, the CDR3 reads TGCGCCAGCAGCCTCCCTCCGGGCAGGGAAACTAATGAAAAACTGTTTTTT.

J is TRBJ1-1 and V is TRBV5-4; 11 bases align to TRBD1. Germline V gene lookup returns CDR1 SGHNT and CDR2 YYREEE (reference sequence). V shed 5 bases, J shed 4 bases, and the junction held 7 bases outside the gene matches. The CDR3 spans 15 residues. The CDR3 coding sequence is TGTGCCAGCAGTGGGACAGGGGGGAGGGCCACTGAAGCTTTCTTT. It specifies CASSGTGGRATEAFF.

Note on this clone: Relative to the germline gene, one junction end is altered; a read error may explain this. CDR3 DNA sequence: TGTGCCAGCAGTCCGGACCGACAGGGAATCTTC. This codes for CASSPDRQGIF. The chain is built from TRBV28 and TRBJ1-2; 7 nucleotides line up with TRBD1. Germline loops: CDR1 MDHEN, CDR2 SYDVKM. This CDR3 has 11 residues.

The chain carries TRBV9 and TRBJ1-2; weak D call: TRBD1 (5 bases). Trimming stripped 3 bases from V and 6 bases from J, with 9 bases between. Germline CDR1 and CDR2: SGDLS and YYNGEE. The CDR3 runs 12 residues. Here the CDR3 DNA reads TGTGCCAGCAGCGACCAGGGAAATGGCTACACCTTC. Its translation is CASSDQGNGYTF.

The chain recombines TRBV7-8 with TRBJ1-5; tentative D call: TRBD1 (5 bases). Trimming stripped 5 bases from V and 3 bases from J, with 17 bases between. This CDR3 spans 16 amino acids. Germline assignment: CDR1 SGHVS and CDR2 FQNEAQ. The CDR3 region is CASSPYVGGNNQPQHF. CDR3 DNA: TGTGCCAGCAGCCCTTATGTGGGGGGGAACAATCAGCCCCAGCATTTT.

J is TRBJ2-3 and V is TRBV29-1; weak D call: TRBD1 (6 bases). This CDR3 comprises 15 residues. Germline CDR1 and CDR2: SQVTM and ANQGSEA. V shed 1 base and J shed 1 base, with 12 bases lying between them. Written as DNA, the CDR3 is TGCAGCGTTGAAGGCAGGGGATGGGGCACAGATACGCAGTATTTT. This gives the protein CSVEGRGWGTDTQYF.